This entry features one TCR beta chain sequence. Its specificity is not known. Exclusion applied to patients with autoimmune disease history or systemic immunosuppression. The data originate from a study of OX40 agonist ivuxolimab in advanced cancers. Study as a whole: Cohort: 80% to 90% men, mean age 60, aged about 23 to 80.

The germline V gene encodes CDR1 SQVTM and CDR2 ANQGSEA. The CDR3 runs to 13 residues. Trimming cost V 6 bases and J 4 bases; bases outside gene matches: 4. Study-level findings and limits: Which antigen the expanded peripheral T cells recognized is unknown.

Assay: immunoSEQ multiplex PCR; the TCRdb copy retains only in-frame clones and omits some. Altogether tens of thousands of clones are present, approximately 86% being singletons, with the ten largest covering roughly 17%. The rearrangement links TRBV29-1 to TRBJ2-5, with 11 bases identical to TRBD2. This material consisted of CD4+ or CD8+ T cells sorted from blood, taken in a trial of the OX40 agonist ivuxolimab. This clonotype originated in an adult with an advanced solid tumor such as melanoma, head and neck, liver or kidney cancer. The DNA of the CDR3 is TGCAGCGTAGATACTAGCGGGAGAGAGACCCAGTACTTC. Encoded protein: CSVDTSGRETQYF. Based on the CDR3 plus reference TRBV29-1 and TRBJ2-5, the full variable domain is SAVISQKPSRDICQRGTSLTIQCQVDSQVTMMFWYRQQPGQSLTLIATANQGSEATYESGFVIDKFPISRPNLTFSTLTVSNMSPEDSSIYLCSVDTSGRETQYFGPGTRLLVL.